Presented here are 7 T cell receptor beta chains from one specimen sequenced in a study of shared clonotypes between healthy human individuals. Profiled with immunoSEQ multiplex PCR; TCRdb holds only in-frame clones, not every one. This table has some 1,100,000 clones, more than 75% appearing once. The specimen was memory CD4+ T cells from PBMCs. Subset described: CD45RA-negative fraction. The receptors shown here come from a man between 18 and 35 years old in good health. Some clones in this sample may be carry-over from other donors' samples.

The rearrangement links TRBV6-1 to TRBJ2-3, with TRBD1 identical over 8 bases. The CDR3 runs to 13 residues. From germline, CDR1 is MNHNS and CDR2 SASEGT. The V and J ends lost 5 bases and 4 bases, in that order; junction bases with no gene match: 2. CDR3 residues: CASSSDRADTQYF. CDR3 in DNA: TGTGCCAGCAGTTCGGACAGGGCAGATACGCAGTATTTT.

A few counts support this clone. The V call is TRBV9, the J call TRBJ1-2; the D gene is possibly TRBD1 (5 bases). This CDR3 is built from 14 residues. Trimming left V 0 bases short and J 8 bases short, with 14 bases between. The germline gives CDR1 SGDLS, CDR2 YYNGEE. The CDR3 sequence: CASSVGAGRWGYTF. In DNA form, the CDR3 reads TGTGCCAGCAGCGTAGGGGCGGGGCGCTGGGGCTACACCTTC.

In the case of this clone: The same CDR3 also results from other DNA sequences found in this sample. The CDR3 here is CASSLEQVQETQYF. The CDR3 coding sequence is TGCGCCAGCAGCTTGGAACAGGTACAAGAGACCCAGTACTTC. The chain employs TRBV5-1 and TRBJ2-5; a weak D match, TRBD1 (5 bases). The germline V gene encodes CDR1 SGHRS and CDR2 YFSETQ. This CDR3 is built from 14 residues. Trimming pared 0 bases from V and 2 bases from J, leaving 8 bases between.

This chain connects TRBV19 to TRBJ2-7, with D hard to call. Trimming left V 5 bases short and J 0 bases short, with 14 bases between. Germline values: CDR1 LNHDA, CDR2 SQIVND (reference sequence). This CDR3 has 15 residues. CDR3 amino acids: CASSLGWLSSYEQYF. CDR3 DNA sequence: TGTGCCAGTAGTCTCGGGTGGCTGAGCTCCTACGAGCAGTACTTC. Full variable domain (missing parts from reference TRBV19 and TRBJ2-7): DGGITQSPKYLFRKEGQNVTLSCEQNLNHDAMYWYRQDPGQGLRLIYYSQIVNDFQKGDIAEGYSVSREKKESFPLTVTSAQKNPTAFYLCASSLGWLSSYEQYFGPGTRLTVT.

Turning to this clone: The same CDR3 arises from other DNA sequences in this sample as well. This chain connects TRBV18 to TRBJ2-5, with D perhaps assigned TRBD1 or TRBD2 (6 bases each). The length of the CDR3 is 15 residues. Germline V gene data show CDR1 as KGHSH and CDR2 as LQKENI. Trimming cost V 0 bases and J 4 bases, with 12 bases left between them. For the CDR3, the DNA is TGTGCCAGCTCACCACCGAGCGGAGGGGGAGAGACCCAGTACTTC. Residues: CASSPPSGGGETQYF. The variable domain in full, with the rest retrieved from reference TRBV18 and TRBJ2-5, is NAGVMQNPRHLVRRRGQEARLRCSPMKGHSHVYWYRQLPEEGLKFMVYLQKENIIDESGMPKERFSAEFPKEGPSILRIQQVVRGDSAAYFCASSPPSGGGETQYFGPGTRLLVL.

This chain connects TRBV6-1 to TRBJ2-2, with unresolved D. V lost 1 base and J lost 8, with 8 bases in between. The CDR3 loop spans 13 amino acids. Germline V CDR1 and CDR2: MNHNS, SASEGT. The CDR3 DNA reads as TGTGCCAGCAGTGAAGTGGATCCGGGGGAGCTGTTTTTT. Translated: CASSEVDPGELFF.

The genes are TRBV2 and TRBJ2-2; D perhaps matches TRBD1 (5 bases). CDR1 and CDR2 (germline): SNHLY, FYNNEI. V was cut by 3 bases and J by 6 bases, with 8 bases left in between. The CDR3 is made up of 13 amino acids. The CDR3 is CASSDQGPGELFF. CDR3 bases: TGTGCCAGCAGTGACCAGGGCCCCGGGGAGCTGTTTTTT.